The T cell receptor beta chain under discussion was sequenced for a study of shared clonotypes between healthy human individuals. Profiling relied on immunoSEQ multiplex PCR, and the TCRdb table lists in-frame clones only, not all of them. Here the sample spans some 470,000 clones, 75% to 85% being singletons. Germline values: CDR1 ENHRY, CDR2 SYGVKD. Trimming took 4 bases from V and 8 from J; bases not matched to a gene: 8. This CDR3 has 15 amino acids. The sample was PBMCs. This chain connects TRBV10-3 to TRBJ2-4; TRBD2 agrees at 10 bases. The sequence was collected from a woman aged 40 to 49 in good health. Some clones in this sample may be carry-over from other donors' samples. CDR3 bases: TGTGCCATCAGTGGAAGAGCGGGAGGGCCGGACATTCAGTACTTC. Its translation: CAISGRAGGPDIQYF.